The 2 T cell receptor beta chains below all came from one sample that was sequenced in a study of T cell responses to AZD1222 COVID-19 vaccine. Sequencing used immunoSEQ multiplex PCR; TCRdb keeps in-frame clones, though not all of them. The table shows about 99,000 clones, with approximately 91% occurring only once. Sequencing used peripheral blood, obtained 28 days after the second AZD1222 dose. The receptors come from an adult who received the AZD1222 COVID-19 vaccine.

V and J are TRBV30 and TRBJ1-6; no clear D gene. CDR3 size: 12 residues. V lost 3 bases and J 3 bases, leaving 3 bases between the germline ends. The V gene's germline CDR1 is GTSNPN and CDR2 SVGIG (reference sequence). CDR3 sequence: CAWSRYNSPLHF. The DNA for the CDR3 is TGTGCCTGGAGCCGCTATAATTCACCCCTCCACTTT.

The CDR3 region has the DNA TGTGCCAGCAGCCGGGACAGGGTAGGGCAGTTCTTC. Protein sequence: CASSRDRVGQFF. The rearrangement joins TRBV28 to TRBJ2-1; TRBD1 agrees at 9 bases. With V trimmed by 6 bases and J by 12 bases, 6 bases remained unmatched. The CDR3 has 12 amino acids. Germline V gives CDR1 MDHEN, CDR2 SYDVKM.